One and the same sample provided the 30 T cell receptor beta chains below, sequenced in a study of CD8 T cells in Susac syndrome. cDNA came from roughly 0.53 to 1 ug RNA primed by random hexamers. TCRdb re-called the immunoSEQ multiplex PCR reads through MiXCR, storing one row per CDR3 protein. The table has about 210,000 distinct CDR3 sequences, more than 85% seen once. Sequences were obtained from CD4+ T cells from PBMCs. These receptors came from a human donor with multiple sclerosis.

This chain joins TRBV14 and TRBJ1-5; no clear D. Trimming took 1 base from V and 7 from J, leaving 5 bases between them. The CDR3 is 12 amino acids. Germline V CDR1 and CDR2: SGHDN, FVKESK. The CDR3 DNA follows: TGTGCCAGCAGCCAAGTGGGGCAGCCCCAGCATTTT. It encodes CASSQVGQPQHF.

The rearrangement joins TRBV30 to TRBJ1-2, with TRBD1 matching over 12 bases. Trimming removed 0 bases from V and 5 bases from J; junction bases left unmatched: 16. The CDR3 has 19 amino acids. CDR1 GTSNPN and CDR2 SVGIG come from the germline V gene (reference sequence). The chain's CDR3 is CAWSVVPPGQGAGAYGYTF. DNA for the CDR3: TGTGCCTGGAGTGTAGTCCCCCCGGGACAGGGGGCAGGAGCGTATGGCTACACCTTC.

The chain recombines TRBV4-2 with TRBJ2-2; the D gene is possibly TRBD1 (5 bases). The V end lost 10 bases, the J end lost 0 bases, and 18 bases lay between the germline ends. This CDR3 region has 16 residues. Germline CDR1 and CDR2: LGHNA and YNFKEQ. This CDR3 reads CANRRSSNTNTGELFF. The DNA for the CDR3 is TGTGCCAACAGGCGGAGCTCAAATACGAACACCGGGGAGCTGTTTTTT.

This chain uses TRBV20-1 with TRBJ2-7; no clear D gene. The CDR3 runs 13 residues. In germline, CDR1 is DFQATT, CDR2 SNEGSKA (reference sequence). V was pared by 0 bases and J by 2 bases, with 8 bases between. CDR3 sequence reads: CSAREGGPYEQYF. CDR3 in DNA: TGCAGTGCTAGAGAGGGCGGCCCCTACGAGCAGTACTTC.

The rearrangement joins TRBV5-1 to TRBJ2-3; tentatively, D is TRBD1 (5 bases). The CDR3 sequence is 13 residues long. The V end lost 0 bases, the J end lost 6 bases, and 8 bases lay between the germline ends. The germline CDR1 and CDR2 sequences are SGHRS and YFSETQ. The CDR3 DNA follows: TGCGCCAGCAGCTTGGTCAACAGGGATACGCAGTATTTT. The encoded protein is CASSLVNRDTQYF.

This clonotype was picked up one time. The chain recombines TRBV12-3 or TRBV12-4 with TRBJ2-3; D not certain. The V end was cut by 1 base, the J end by 9 bases, with 8 bases between. The CDR3 extends over 12 amino acids. The CDR3 sequence is CASSLEEETQYF. The CDR3, as DNA: TGTGCCAGCAGTTTAGAGGAAGAAACGCAGTATTTT.

The rearrangement links TRBV7-9 to TRBJ1-1, with 7 nucleotides matching TRBD1. V was pared by 4 bases and J by 0 bases, with 8 bases of the junction left unmatched. Germline V CDR1 and CDR2: SEHNR, FQNEAQ (reference sequence). The CDR3 length is 16 residues. The CDR3 region is CASSSPSTGLNTEAFF. The CDR3 nucleotides are TGTGCCAGCAGCTCGCCCTCGACAGGGTTGAACACTGAAGCTTTCTTT.

The chain links TRBV29-1 to TRBJ1-1, with D hard to call. Germline V gene data show CDR1 as SQVTM and CDR2 as ANQGSEA. The V gene lost 0 bases and the J gene lost 1 base, with 3 bases spanning the gap. The CDR3 consists of 12 residues. CDR3: CSVEDGNTEAFF. For the CDR3, the DNA is TGCAGCGTTGAAGACGGGAACACTGAAGCTTTCTTT. Using reference TRBV29-1 and TRBJ1-1 for the parts outside the CDR3, the full variable domain is SAVISQKPSRDICQRGTSLTIQCQVDSQVTMMFWYRQQPGQSLTLIATANQGSEATYESGFVIDKFPISRPNLTFSTLTVSNMSPEDSSIYLCSVEDGNTEAFFGQGTRLTVV.

This sequence joins TRBV18 and TRBJ1-6; TRBD1 might be the D (6 bases). The CDR3 sequence is 14 residues long. The V gene's germline CDR1 is KGHSH and CDR2 LQKENI. V lost 4 bases and J lost 5, with 9 bases in between. The CDR3 here is CASSLGQHNSPLHF. As DNA, the CDR3 is TGTGCCAGCTCACTAGGACAGCATAATTCACCCCTCCACTTT.

The chain links TRBV12-3 or TRBV12-4 to TRBJ1-5, with D unclear. This CDR3 contains 12 residues. Deletions cut 3 bases from V and 4 bases from J, with 4 bases between. CDR3 DNA: TGTGCCAGCAGTTTTGGTAATCAGCCCCAGCATTTT. Translation: CASSFGNQPQHF.

The chain couples TRBV9 to TRBJ1-6; TRBD1 might be the D (5 bases). CDR1 is SGDLS, CDR2 YYNGEE, per germline. There are 17 residues in the CDR3. The V end was cut by 2 bases, the J end by 9 bases, with 21 bases between. The CDR3 sequence: CASSVAPRYGGISPLHF. The CDR3 DNA reads as TGTGCCAGCAGCGTGGCCCCAAGGTACGGGGGAATTTCACCCCTCCACTTT.

The gene calls are TRBV24-1 and TRBJ2-1; perhaps TRBD2 as D (5 bases). Germline V gives CDR1 KGHDR, CDR2 SFDVKD. V lost 4 bases to trimming and J lost 6 bases, with 6 bases between them. The CDR3 length is 12 residues. As DNA, the CDR3 is TGTGCCACCAGTGAGGCGGGCAATGAGCAGTTCTTC. It is translated as CATSEAGNEQFF.

The genes are TRBV5-4 and TRBJ2-1; 11 nucleotides match TRBD2. This CDR3 is 15 amino acids long. Germline lookup yields CDR1 SGHNT and CDR2 YYREEE (reference sequence). The V gene end was trimmed by 2 bases and the J gene end by 7 bases; junction bases not matched to a gene: 5. In nucleotides, the CDR3 is TGTGCCAGCAGCTTTGGGCTAGCGGGGGGTAATGAGCAGTTCTTC. Its translation is CASSFGLAGGNEQFF.

This clonotype has only a few counts. The genes are TRBV20-1 and TRBJ1-6; D remains unclear. The CDR3 extends over 15 amino acids. From germline, CDR1 is DFQATT and CDR2 SNEGSKA (reference sequence). Trimming pared 3 bases from V and 0 bases from J, leaving 9 bases between. The CDR3 sequence is CSAREGSSYNSPLHF. In nucleotides, the CDR3 is TGCAGTGCTAGGGAGGGTAGCTCCTATAATTCACCCCTCCACTTT.

The chain employs TRBV20-1 and TRBJ2-1; weak D call: TRBD2 (6 bases). Germline CDR1 is DFQATT and CDR2 is SNEGSKA (reference sequence). This CDR3 region has 13 residues. The V end was cut by 5 bases, the J end by 0 bases, with 8 bases between. The CDR3 region is CSAGGYSYNEQFF. DNA for the CDR3: TGCAGTGCTGGAGGGTACTCCTACAATGAGCAGTTCTTC.

The chain employs TRBV6-5 and TRBJ1-2, with 7 bases lining up with TRBD1. The CDR3 covers 14 residues. Looked up from germline, CDR1 is MNHEY and CDR2 is SVGAGI. The J segment lost 4 bases and the V segment lost 6 bases, leaving 8 bases of the junction unmatched. As DNA, the CDR3 is TGTGCCAGCAGACCGACAGGGCGGGCCTATGGCTACACCTTC. It translates to CASRPTGRAYGYTF.

CDR3 in DNA: TGTGCCAGCAGCCCCCCCCAGGGGCTGGGGGATGAGCAGTTCTTC. It is translated as CASSPPQGLGDEQFF. The chain employs TRBV3-1 and TRBJ2-1, with a tentative D call TRBD1 (6 bases). Per the germline V gene, CDR1 is LGHDT and CDR2 is YNNKEL (reference sequence). V dropped 4 bases and J dropped 8 bases, with 18 bases sitting between them. This CDR3 region has 15 residues.

The sample holds one count of this clonotype. The rearrangement links TRBV6-6 to TRBJ2-3; 13 nucleotides line up with TRBD2. CDR1 and CDR2 (germline): MNHNY, SVGAGI (reference sequence). The CDR3 is made up of 13 amino acids. Trimming removed 5 bases from V and 12 bases from J; junction bases left unmatched: 5. CDR3 amino acids: CASSPRLAGGQYF. The CDR3 DNA reads as TGTGCCAGCAGTCCTCGACTAGCGGGGGGCCAGTATTTT.

V gene TRBV12-3 or TRBV12-4 combines with J gene TRBJ2-1, with 12 bases fitting TRBD2. V shed 8 bases and J 10 bases; nucleotides not matched to a gene: 6. The CDR3 sequence is 13 residues long. Here the CDR3 DNA reads TGTGCCAGCCGACTAGCGGGGGCCTGGGAGCAGTTCTTC. Translated, it gives CASRLAGAWEQFF.

The chain links TRBV25-1 to TRBJ1-1; 9 positions agree with TRBD1. V gave up 1 base and J gave up 4 bases; unmatched junction bases: 4. In germline, CDR1 is MGHDK, CDR2 SYGVNS. The CDR3 sequence is 15 residues long. CDR3 in amino acids: CASSEFGQGSTEAFF. The CDR3 DNA is TGTGCCAGCAGTGAATTTGGACAGGGGAGCACTGAAGCTTTCTTT. Drawing the rest from reference TRBV25-1 and TRBJ1-1, the complete variable domain is EADIYQTPRYLVIGTGKKITLECSQTMGHDKMYWYQQDPGMELHLIHYSYGVNSTEKGDLSSESTVSRIRTEHFPLTLESARPSHTSQYLCASSEFGQGSTEAFFGQGTRLTVV.

This sequence joins TRBV7-3 and TRBJ2-7, with no clear D. The CDR3 runs to 14 residues. Germline V CDR1 and CDR2: SGHTA, FQGTGA. Trimming pared 5 bases from V and 3 bases from J, leaving 14 bases between. The CDR3 protein is CASSPHPGHYEQYV. CDR3 nucleotide sequence: TGTGCCAGCAGCCCCCACCCCGGGCACTACGAGCAGTACGTC.

The chain has TRBV4-1 and TRBJ1-6; D not certain. This CDR3 has 15 residues. CDR1 and CDR2 (germline): MGHRA, YSYEKL. V gave up 0 bases and J gave up 10 bases, with 13 bases separating them. Here the CDR3 DNA reads TGCGCCAGCAGCCAAGATGCGGTGTTTCGATCACCCCTCCACTTT. Residues: CASSQDAVFRSPLHF.

This sequence joins TRBV20-1 and TRBJ2-7, with TRBD1 matching 8 bases. After removal of 4 bases from V and 6 bases from J, the junction contained 5 bases not matched to a gene. The germline V gene has CDR1 DFQATT and CDR2 SNEGSKA (reference sequence). The CDR3 runs to 12 residues. The CDR3 DNA reads as TGCAGTGCTAATGACAGGGGCTTCGAGCAGTACGTC. It yields the protein CSANDRGFEQYV.

This rearrangement joins TRBV7-9 to TRBJ2-7; weak D call: TRBD1 (6 bases). This CDR3 has 16 residues. Germline V gene data show CDR1 as SEHNR and CDR2 as FQNEAQ (reference sequence). The CDR3 here is CSSSLGAGELAYEQYV. The CDR3 DNA follows: TGTTCCAGCAGCTTAGGGGCAGGGGAACTAGCCTACGAGCAGTACGTC.

The V call is TRBV12-3 or TRBV12-4, the J call TRBJ2-7, with a weak D call TRBD2 (6 bases). Trimming removed 3 bases from V and 3 bases from J, with 12 bases in between. This CDR3 spans 14 amino acids. CDR3 sequence reads: CASSLGGSNYEQYV. Here the CDR3 DNA reads TGTGCCAGCAGTTTGGGGGGATCGAACTACGAGCAGTACGTC.

V and J are TRBV12-3 or TRBV12-4 and TRBJ1-5; D may be TRBD1 (5 bases). With 3 bases removed from V and 0 bases from J, the gap between germline ends came to 15 bases. The CDR3 runs to 17 residues. The CDR3 protein is CASSLNQGSHSNQPQHF. In DNA, the CDR3 is TGTGCCAGCAGTTTGAACCAGGGAAGTCATAGCAATCAGCCCCAGCATTTT.

The J gene is TRBJ1-5, the V gene TRBV12-3 or TRBV12-4; D is unresolved. The ends were cut back, 6 bases at V and 5 bases at J, with 14 bases in the middle. The CDR3 covers 14 residues. Written as DNA, the CDR3 is TGTGCCAGCAGCATGGAGGGCCTAGATCAGCCCCAGCATTTT. Amino acids: CASSMEGLDQPQHF.

The rearrangement uses TRBV20-1 and TRBJ1-5; D remains ambiguous. This CDR3 is built from 14 residues. Germline assignment: CDR1 DFQATT and CDR2 SNEGSKA (reference sequence). Trimming cost V 0 bases and J 0 bases, with 6 bases left between them. The CDR3 region is CSARDRTSNQPQHF. The CDR3 DNA is TGCAGTGCTAGAGATCGTACTAGCAATCAGCCCCAGCATTTT.

The chain employs TRBV29-1 and TRBJ2-3; 11 bases line up with TRBD2. Germline-derived CDR1 and CDR2 are SQVTM and ANQGSEA. The CDR3 sequence is 16 residues long. V lost 1 base, J lost 5 bases, and 8 bases stayed unmatched. The CDR3 is CSVEGGLAASGDTQYF. Written as DNA, the CDR3 is TGCAGCGTTGAAGGGGGACTAGCGGCCTCAGGAGATACGCAGTATTTT.

The V gene is TRBV30, the J gene TRBJ2-1; 8 bases map to TRBD1. The CDR3 consists of 13 residues. Per germline, CDR1 GTSNPN and CDR2 SVGIG (reference sequence). Trimming at V came to 3 bases and at J to 10 bases, leaving 8 bases not matched to a gene. The CDR3, as DNA: TGTGCCTGGAGGTACCCAGGGGGCGGGGAGCAGTTCTTC. Translating it yields CAWRYPGGGEQFF.